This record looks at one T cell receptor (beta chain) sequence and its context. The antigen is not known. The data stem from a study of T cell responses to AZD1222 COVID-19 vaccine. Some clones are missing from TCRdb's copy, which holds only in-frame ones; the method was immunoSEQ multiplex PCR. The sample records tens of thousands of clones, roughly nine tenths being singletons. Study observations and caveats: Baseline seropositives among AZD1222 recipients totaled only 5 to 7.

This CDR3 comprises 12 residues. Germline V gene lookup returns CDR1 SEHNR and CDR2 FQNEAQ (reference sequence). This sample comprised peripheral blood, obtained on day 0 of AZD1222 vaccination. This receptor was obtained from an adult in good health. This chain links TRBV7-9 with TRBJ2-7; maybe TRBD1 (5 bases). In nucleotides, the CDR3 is TGTGCTACCTCCGACAGCTCCTACGAGCAGTACTTC. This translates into CATSDSSYEQYF.